The sequence of this T cell receptor beta chain was determined in a study of radiation and T cells in renal cell carcinoma. Study-wide background: Nephrectomy followed 15 Gy stereotactic body radiation by 4 weeks.

General study points: From baseline, blood top tumor clonotypes peaked at 2 weeks post-radiation.

TCRdb's copy holds only in-frame clones and misses some; the assay was immunoSEQ multiplex PCR. The sample shows 100,000 or so clones, 86% of them seen only once. Time point: baseline pretreatment blood. The treatment is: 15 Gy SBRT to primary tumor, nephrectomy 4 weeks later. Serial blood draws occurred at baseline and 2 and 4 weeks post-SBRT. The tumor was a clear cell renal cell carcinoma. A remark on this clone: The antigen is undetermined.

The receptor's source is a man aged 50 to 60 with renal cell carcinoma. The source material was blood, sampled from a patient whose treatment included radiotherapy and nephrectomy.

The CDR3 here is CASRIQGRPDTQYF. In nucleotides, the CDR3 is TGTGCCAGCAGGATCCAGGGGAGGCCAGATACGCAGTATTTT. The chain links TRBV27 to TRBJ2-3; D may correspond to TRBD1 or TRBD2 (6 bases each). Germline V gene sequence: CDR1 MNHEY, CDR2 SMNVEV (reference sequence). The CDR3 totals 14 residues. V was clipped by 6 bases and J by 4 bases, with 14 bases between them.